These 5 T cell receptor beta chains share one sample of origin, sequenced in a study of a mutant IDH1 vaccine in newly diagnosed glioma. Their recognized antigens are unknown. The repertoire was sequenced with immunoSEQ multiplex PCR; TCRdb's copy has only in-frame clones and lacks some. The table has fewer than 85,000 clones, 75% to 85% seen once. Noted time point: week 47, end of study. Doses comprised 300 ug of mutant IDH1 20-mer peptide each, plus topical imiquimod. The sequenced sample was PBMCs, obtained from a glioma patient whose treatment included an IDH1 peptide vaccine. These receptor sequences come from a man aged 35 to 55 with glioma.

The CDR3 protein is CASSLQQISNQPQHF. The CDR3 nucleotides read TGTGCCAGTTCGTTACAACAGATTAGCAATCAGCCCCAGCATTTT. V usage is TRBV19 and J usage is TRBJ1-5; D gene uncertain. Trimming took 8 bases from V and 0 from J, leaving 14 bases between them. This CDR3 comprises 15 residues. In germline, CDR1 is LNHDA, CDR2 SQIVND (reference sequence).

The sample holds one count of this clone. The chain combines TRBV27 with TRBJ1-3; D unresolved. Trimming removed 5 bases at V and 2 bases at J, with 7 bases between. Looked up from germline, CDR1 is MNHEY and CDR2 is SMNVEV (reference sequence). The CDR3 is 13 amino acids. The CDR3 coding sequence is TGTGCCAGCAGTCGTCGCACTGGAAACACCATATATTTT. Residues: CASSRRTGNTIYF.

In its sample, this clone was seen a few times. CDR3 residues: CASRRTRESNQPQHF. CDR3 DNA: TGTGCCAGCAGAAGGACACGAGAAAGCAATCAGCCCCAGCATTTT. The gene calls are TRBV6-5 and TRBJ1-5; a weak D match, TRBD1 (5 bases). Germline CDR1 is MNHEY and CDR2 is SVGAGI. The V and J ends lost 6 bases and 1 base respectively, with 13 bases between them. This CDR3 has 15 residues.

The rearrangement uses TRBV4-1 and TRBJ2-5; 10 nucleotides align to TRBD1. Germline V gene data show CDR1 as MGHRA and CDR2 as YSYEKL. This CDR3 has 15 amino acids. Trimming removed 5 bases from V and 1 base from J; junction bases left unmatched: 4. CDR3 amino acids: CASSFRDRGQETQYF. Written as DNA, the CDR3 is TGCGCCAGCAGCTTCCGGGACAGGGGCCAAGAGACCCAGTACTTC.

This chain joins TRBV27 and TRBJ2-1, with D tentatively TRBD1 (5 bases). Germline loops: CDR1 MNHEY, CDR2 SMNVEV (reference sequence). Trimming removed 10 bases at V and 4 bases at J, with 11 bases between. The CDR3 runs to 12 residues. The CDR3 reads CAIGRVYNEQFF. Here the CDR3 DNA reads TGTGCCATCGGCAGGGTTTACAATGAGCAGTTCTTC.